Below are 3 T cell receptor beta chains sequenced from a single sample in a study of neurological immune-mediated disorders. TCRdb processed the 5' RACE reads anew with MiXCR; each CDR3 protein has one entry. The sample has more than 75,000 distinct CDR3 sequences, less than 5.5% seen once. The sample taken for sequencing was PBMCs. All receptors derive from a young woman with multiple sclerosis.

CDR3 in DNA: TGTGCCAGTAGTCGGACAGTAAATGAGCAGTTCTTC. Protein: CASSRTVNEQFF. This rearrangement joins TRBV19 to TRBJ2-1, with D perhaps matching TRBD1 (6 bases). CDR1 and CDR2 (germline): LNHDA, SQIVND (reference sequence). The V and J ends lost 5 bases and 7 bases respectively, with 9 bases between them. There are 12 residues in the CDR3.

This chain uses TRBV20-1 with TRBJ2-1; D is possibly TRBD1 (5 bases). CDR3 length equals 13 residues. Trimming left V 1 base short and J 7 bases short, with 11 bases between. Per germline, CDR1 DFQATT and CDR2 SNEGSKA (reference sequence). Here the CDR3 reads CSARGGLGNEQFF. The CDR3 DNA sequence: TGCAGTGCTAGAGGGGGCCTGGGGAATGAGCAGTTCTTC.

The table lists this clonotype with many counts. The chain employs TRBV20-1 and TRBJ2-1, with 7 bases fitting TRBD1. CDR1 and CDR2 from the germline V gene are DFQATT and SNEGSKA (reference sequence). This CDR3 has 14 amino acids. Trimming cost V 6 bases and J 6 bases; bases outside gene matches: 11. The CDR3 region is CSAPRRGNSNEQFF. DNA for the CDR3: TGCAGTGCCCCGCGCAGGGGGAACAGCAATGAGCAGTTCTTC.